These 2 T cell receptor beta chains came from one sample sequenced in a study of T cell responses to AZD1222 COVID-19 vaccine. Profiled with immunoSEQ multiplex PCR; TCRdb holds only in-frame clones, not every one. Counted here are 150,000 to 200,000 clones, around nine tenths occurring once; the ten biggest clones make up 3.6%. This sample comprised peripheral blood, obtained 28 days after the second dose of the MenACWY control vaccine. Every receptor here comes from an adult who received the MenACWY meningococcal vaccine as a control.

The V gene is TRBV7-2, the J gene TRBJ1-4; D not certain. Looked up from germline, CDR1 is SGHTA and CDR2 is FQGNSA. The CDR3 has 14 amino acids. The V and J ends lost 5 bases and 5 bases respectively, with 12 bases between them. CDR3 sequence: CASSDEEWNEKLFF. CDR3 nucleotides: TGTGCCAGCAGCGACGAAGAATGGAATGAAAAACTGTTTTTT.

The chain is built from TRBV5-4 and TRBJ1-1; no definite D call. V lost 2 bases and J 3 bases, leaving 8 bases between the germline ends. Germline values: CDR1 SGHNT, CDR2 YYREEE (reference sequence). This CDR3 has 13 amino acids. The CDR3, as DNA: TGTGCCAGCAGCTTTGGTGGCGACACTGAAGCTTTCTTT. It is translated as CASSFGGDTEAFF.